These 25 T cell receptor beta chains were all obtained from the same sample, sequenced in a study of patients and donors after allogeneic stem cell transplantation. TCRdb reprocessed the RT-PCR reads with MiXCR, giving one entry per CDR3 protein. The data show some 150,000 distinct CDR3 sequences, 30% to 45% seen once. The specimen sequenced was blood, either unsorted or a sorted T cell fraction (not recorded which). The source of these receptors is a human donor who was either an allogeneic HSCT recipient or a stem cell or donor lymphocyte infusion donor (not recorded which). It is not recorded whose cells these are; they may come from a transplant donor.

In this sample, this clonotype turned up many times. The chain carries TRBV12-3 or TRBV12-4 and TRBJ1-6; no reliable D call. V dropped 8 bases and J dropped 8 bases, with 7 bases sitting between them. The CDR3 sequence is 11 residues long. CDR3 bases: TGTGCCAGCGCGAGTGATTCACCCCTCCACTTT. Encoded protein: CASASDSPLHF.

The rearrangement links TRBV5-1 to TRBJ1-6; a possible D gene is TRBD1 (6 bases). V was pared by 6 bases and J by 2 bases, with 12 bases between. The V gene's germline CDR1 is SGHRS and CDR2 YFSETQ. The CDR3 spans 15 residues. This CDR3 is CASTDGQPYNSPLHF. CDR3 DNA: TGCGCCAGCACCGACGGACAGCCCTATAATTCACCCCTCCACTTT.

This rearrangement joins TRBV27 to TRBJ1-2; D call uncertain. V lost 8 bases, J lost 2 bases, and 9 bases lay in between. The length of the CDR3 is 12 residues. Germline CDR1 reads MNHEY; CDR2 reads SMNVEV (reference sequence). The CDR3 coding sequence is TGTGCCAGCCGGGATGCGAACTATGGCTACACCTTC. Translated: CASRDANYGYTF.

The chain couples TRBV7-9 to TRBJ1-2, with D maybe TRBD1 (6 bases). Germline lookup yields CDR1 SEHNR and CDR2 FQNEAQ (reference sequence). The CDR3 runs to 14 residues. The V end was cut by 7 bases, the J end by 3 bases, with 15 bases between. CDR3 amino acids: CASTQEAGDYGYTF. The CDR3 region has the DNA TGTGCCAGCACCCAAGAGGCAGGGGACTATGGCTACACCTTC.

This clonotype was counted only a few times. The V gene is TRBV3-1, the J gene TRBJ2-3, with 7 bases identical to TRBD2. This CDR3 is built from 16 residues. CDR1 is LGHDT, CDR2 YNNKEL, per germline (reference sequence). The V segment lost 4 bases and the J segment 2 bases; nucleotides outside the gene matches: 9. CDR3 DNA sequence: TGTGCCAGCAGCCCGGTAGCGGGCTCCTCCACAGATACGCAGTATTTT. Amino acids: CASSPVAGSSTDTQYF.

V and J are TRBV3-1 and TRBJ1-5; D is perhaps TRBD1 (5 bases). The CDR3 is 14 amino acids. V lost 3 bases to trimming and J lost 3 bases, with 9 bases between them. Per germline, CDR1 LGHDT and CDR2 YNNKEL (reference sequence). The CDR3 is CASSQGRNNQPQHF. In nucleotides, the CDR3 is TGTGCCAGCAGCCAGGGACGGAACAATCAGCCCCAGCATTTT.

The chain has TRBV25-1 and TRBJ2-7, with D perhaps TRBD2 (5 bases). Trimming stripped 1 base from V and 10 bases from J, with 26 bases between. CDR1 is MGHDK and CDR2 is SYGVNS in the germline V gene. The CDR3 is 17 amino acids. Written as DNA, the CDR3 is TGTGCCAGCAGTGAATTGAGGAGGTACTGGGTCCCCGGATGTCAGTACGTC. Its translation is CASSELRRYWVPGCQYV.

V usage is TRBV18 and J usage is TRBJ2-5; 9 positions agree with TRBD1. The CDR3 spans 16 residues. V shed 3 bases, J shed 3 bases, and the junction held 8 bases outside the gene matches. CDR1 KGHSH and CDR2 LQKENI come from the germline V gene. The CDR3 sequence is CASSPERTGVKETQYF. CDR3 DNA: TGTGCCAGCTCACCCGAGAGGACAGGGGTCAAAGAGACCCAGTACTTC.

The chain has TRBV11-1 and TRBJ1-2, with D tentatively TRBD1 (5 bases). There are 15 residues in the CDR3. Per germline, CDR1 SGHAT and CDR2 FQDESV (reference sequence). The V end was cut by 5 bases, the J end by 7 bases, with 20 bases between. CDR3 bases: TGTGCCAGCAGCCCCTCACAGGTTTTGGTTGGTGGCTACACCTTC. This encodes CASSPSQVLVGGYTF.

This clonotype was recorded a few times. V is TRBV9 and J is TRBJ1-1; TRBD1 is a possible D gene (6 bases). CDR3 size: 15 residues. Trimming removed 0 bases from V and 4 bases from J, with 13 bases in between. Germline CDR1 and CDR2: SGDLS and YYNGEE. The CDR3 spells CASSVVGAGGTEAFF. Here the CDR3 DNA reads TGTGCCAGCAGCGTAGTGGGGGCCGGGGGCACTGAAGCTTTCTTT.

A few counts support this clonotype. The chain uses TRBV12-3 or TRBV12-4 and TRBJ2-2; D unclear. This CDR3 contains 14 residues. The V end was cut by 7 bases, the J end by 5 bases, with 14 bases between. The CDR3 protein is CASTLGLNTGELFF. CDR3 DNA: TGTGCCAGCACCCTCGGCCTGAATACCGGGGAGCTGTTTTTT.

This clonotype was observed a few times. The rearrangement links TRBV12-3 or TRBV12-4 to TRBJ2-6, with 10 bases that match TRBD2. The CDR3 contains 16 residues. The ends lost 6 bases at V and 0 bases at J; junction bases unmatched: 2. In nucleotides, the CDR3 is TGTGCCAGCAGGCCTAGCGGGGGCTCTGGGGCCAACGTCCTGACTTTC. Translating gives CASRPSGGSGANVLTF.

The chain uses TRBV12-3 or TRBV12-4 and TRBJ1-2; perhaps TRBD1 as D (5 bases). The CDR3 totals 17 residues. The germline V and J ends were trimmed by 1 base and 4 bases, with 19 bases remaining between them. CDR3 bases: TGTGCCAGCAGTTTAGAGTGGCCCAGGGAAGATCCCTATGGCTACACCTTC. Translation gives CASSLEWPREDPYGYTF.

The V call is TRBV7-2, the J call TRBJ1-6; 7 bases agree with TRBD1. The J segment lost 0 bases and the V segment lost 7 bases, leaving 9 bases of the junction unmatched. This CDR3 spans 17 amino acids. CDR1 is SGHTA, CDR2 FQGNSA, per germline. CDR3 amino acids: CASIRQGGYSYNSPLHF. The CDR3 bases are TGTGCCAGCATCAGACAGGGTGGATACTCCTATAATTCACCCCTCCACTTT.

The rearrangement joins TRBV7-2 to TRBJ1-1; possibly TRBD1 for D (6 bases). V lost 4 bases, J lost 0 bases, and 18 bases lay in between. This CDR3 is 17 amino acids long. Germline lookup yields CDR1 SGHTA and CDR2 FQGNSA. CDR3 loop: CASSSRAGGPVNTEAFF. CDR3 nucleotides: TGTGCCAGCAGCTCGCGAGCGGGGGGCCCTGTGAACACTGAAGCTTTCTTT.

The chain couples TRBV12-3 or TRBV12-4 to TRBJ1-5; weak D call: TRBD1 (6 bases). This CDR3 is built from 14 residues. V was pared by 6 bases and J by 5 bases, with 14 bases between. The CDR3 loop is CASSLVRGDQPQHF. The CDR3, as DNA: TGTGCCAGCAGCCTCGTGAGGGGGGATCAGCCCCAGCATTTT.

The chain employs TRBV28 and TRBJ2-7, with D maybe TRBD1 (5 bases). This CDR3 region has 13 residues. Germline lookup yields CDR1 MDHEN and CDR2 SYDVKM. V was cut by 2 bases and J by 5 bases, with 10 bases left in between. The CDR3 bases are TGTGCCAGCAGTTTAGGGGCCCTGGACGAGCAGTACTTC. Translation gives CASSLGALDEQYF.

This sequence joins TRBV7-8 and TRBJ2-1; 7 bases are a match to TRBD2. J was trimmed by 4 bases and V by 3 bases; bases with no gene match: 9. CDR1 and CDR2 from the germline V gene are SGHVS and FQNEAQ. The CDR3 is made up of 16 amino acids. The CDR3 spells CASSFAGGSFYNEQFF. DNA for the CDR3: TGTGCCAGCAGCTTCGCCGGGGGGTCTTTTTACAATGAGCAGTTCTTC.

In this sample, this clonotype turned up a few times. The rearrangement joins TRBV28 to TRBJ1-6; no firm D call. The CDR3 sequence is 15 residues long. CDR1 is MDHEN, CDR2 SYDVKM, per germline. Trimming removed 1 base from V and 9 bases from J, with 13 bases in between. In DNA, the CDR3 is TGTGCCAGCAGTTTATTTTTCGGGGAAGGTTCACCCCTCCACTTT. This encodes CASSLFFGEGSPLHF.

Here the CDR3 DNA reads TGCAGTGCAGGCCGGCCAAATTCACCCCTCCACTTT. It translates to CSAGRPNSPLHF. The rearrangement links TRBV20-1 to TRBJ1-6; D is undetermined. The germline V and J ends were trimmed by 6 bases and 7 bases, with 10 bases remaining between them. Germline values: CDR1 DFQATT, CDR2 SNEGSKA (reference sequence). The CDR3 spans 12 residues.

V and J are TRBV20-1 and TRBJ1-1; D not resolved. V was pared by 1 base and J by 4 bases, with 13 bases between. Germline V gene data show CDR1 as DFQATT and CDR2 as SNEGSKA (reference sequence). The CDR3 is 14 amino acids. CDR3 in amino acids: CSARVSWGSTEAFF. The CDR3 DNA sequence: TGCAGTGCTAGAGTATCTTGGGGTAGCACTGAAGCTTTCTTT.

This clonotype was seen a handful of times. The chain is built from TRBV20-1 and TRBJ1-4; a weak D match, TRBD1 (5 bases). The CDR3 sequence is 17 residues long. Trimming took off 3 bases at V and 3 bases at J, with 20 bases between the two ends. Germline V gene data show CDR1 as DFQATT and CDR2 as SNEGSKA (reference sequence). The CDR3, as DNA: TGCAGTGCTAGCACCCCCCCTCGGGGGGTGGCTAATGAAAAACTGTTTTTT. It specifies CSASTPPRGVANEKLFF.

The rearrangement links TRBV6-2 or TRBV6-3 to TRBJ2-1; 8 bases line up with TRBD2. The V gene end was trimmed by 10 bases and the J gene end by 3 bases; junction bases not matched to a gene: 8. Germline V lookup: CDR1 MNHEY, CDR2 SVGEGT. This CDR3 contains 14 residues. The chain's CDR3 is CATRPSGGYNEQFF. For the CDR3, the DNA is TGTGCCACCCGCCCCAGCGGGGGCTACAATGAGCAGTTCTTC.

J is TRBJ2-3 and V is TRBV6-5, with TRBD2 matching 8 bases. The V segment lost 6 bases and the J segment 9 bases; nucleotides outside the gene matches: 14. The CDR3 has 15 amino acids. Germline V gene sequence: CDR1 MNHEY, CDR2 SVGAGI. The CDR3 DNA follows: TGTGCCAGCAGCCTACTAGCGGACCTTTTAGACACGCAGTATTTT. This gives the protein CASSLLADLLDTQYF.

This chain joins TRBV12-3 or TRBV12-4 and TRBJ1-1, with 10 positions matching TRBD1. With 10 bases clipped from V and 4 bases from J, the junction kept 9 bases outside the gene matches. The CDR3 is 14 amino acids. The CDR3 here is CATLPGTGATEAFF. CDR3 DNA: TGTGCCACCCTGCCCGGGACAGGGGCCACTGAAGCTTTCTTT.